Presented here are 7 T cell receptor beta chains from one specimen sequenced in a study. TCRdb fed the RT-PCR reads into MiXCR, producing one record per CDR3 protein. The sample holds more than 600,000 distinct CDR3 sequences, 12% to 15% seen once. Sequencing input: memory CD4+ T cells from blood. The receptors stem from a female donor in good health, serving as a healthy control.

The chain carries TRBV29-1 and TRBJ2-3; possibly TRBD1 for D (6 bases). Per germline, CDR1 SQVTM and CDR2 ANQGSEA. The CDR3 is 13 amino acids. The chain's CDR3 is CSADGGGTDTQYF. In DNA, the CDR3 is TGCAGTGCTGATGGGGGCGGCACAGATACGCAGTATTTT.

The gene calls are TRBV3-2 and TRBJ2-5. TRBV3-2 is recorded as a pseudogene. The CDR3 runs 12 residues. DNA of the CDR3: TGTGCCAGCAGCCACGGACCCGAGACCCAGTACTTC. Translating gives CASSHGPETQYF.

V gene TRBV7-2 combines with J gene TRBJ2-7; 7 bases agree with TRBD1. The CDR3 is made up of 14 amino acids. With V trimmed by 5 bases and J by 7 bases, 11 bases remained unmatched. Germline values: CDR1 SGHTA, CDR2 FQGNSA. The CDR3 bases are TGTGCCAGCAGCCACCAGACAGGGTTTGAGGAGCAGTACTTC. Its translation: CASSHQTGFEEQYF.

The CDR3 spells CATSTGGLNTGELFF. The CDR3 region has the DNA TGTGCCACCAGCACCGGGGGCCTGAACACCGGGGAGCTGTTTTTT. The chain joins TRBV24-1 to TRBJ2-2; either TRBD1 or TRBD2 may fit D (6 bases each). This CDR3 has 15 amino acids. Germline lookup yields CDR1 KGHDR and CDR2 SFDVKD. V shed 7 bases and J shed 1 base, with 12 bases lying between them.

The sample holds a few counts of this clonotype. The J gene is TRBJ2-7, the V gene TRBV20-1, with TRBD2 identical over 10 bases. The ends lost 4 bases at V and 6 bases at J; junction bases unmatched: 12. In germline, CDR1 is DFQATT, CDR2 SNEGSKA (reference sequence). The CDR3 is 15 amino acids. As DNA, the CDR3 is TGCAGTGCTAAGTACTCTAGCGGGAGTCTGGTCGAGCAGTACTTC. It specifies CSAKYSSGSLVEQYF.

The V and J genes are TRBV11-1 and TRBJ2-5, with 8 positions matching TRBD2. Per the germline V gene, CDR1 is SGHAT and CDR2 is FQDESV (reference sequence). The CDR3 contains 14 residues. With V trimmed by 4 bases and J by 5 bases, 6 bases remained unmatched. CDR3 DNA: TGTGCCAGCAGCTACCAAGCGGGAGAGGAGACCCAGTACTTC. Translating gives CASSYQAGEETQYF.

This clonotype occurred many times. The V call is TRBV6-5, the J call TRBJ2-7; tentative D call: TRBD2 (6 bases). This CDR3 region has 13 residues. V lost 5 bases and J 6 bases, leaving 14 bases between the germline ends. Germline CDR1 MNHEY, CDR2 SVGAGI. CDR3 region: CASSNGGKREQYF. Here the CDR3 DNA reads TGTGCCAGCAGTAATGGAGGGAAGCGCGAGCAGTACTTC.